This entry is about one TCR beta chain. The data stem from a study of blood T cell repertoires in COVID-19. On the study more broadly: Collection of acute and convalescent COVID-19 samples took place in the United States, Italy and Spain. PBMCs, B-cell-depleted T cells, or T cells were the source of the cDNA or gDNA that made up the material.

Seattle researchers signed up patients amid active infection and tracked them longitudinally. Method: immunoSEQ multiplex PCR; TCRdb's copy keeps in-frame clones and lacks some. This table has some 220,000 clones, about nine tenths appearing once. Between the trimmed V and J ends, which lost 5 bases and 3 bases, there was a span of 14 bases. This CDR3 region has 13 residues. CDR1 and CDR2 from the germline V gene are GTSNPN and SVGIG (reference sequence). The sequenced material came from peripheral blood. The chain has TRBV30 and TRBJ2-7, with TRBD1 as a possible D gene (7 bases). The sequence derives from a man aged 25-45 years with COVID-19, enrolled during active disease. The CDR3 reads CAWAGGLFYEQYF. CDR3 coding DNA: TGTGCCTGGGCAGGGGGGCTCTTCTACGAGCAGTACTTC.